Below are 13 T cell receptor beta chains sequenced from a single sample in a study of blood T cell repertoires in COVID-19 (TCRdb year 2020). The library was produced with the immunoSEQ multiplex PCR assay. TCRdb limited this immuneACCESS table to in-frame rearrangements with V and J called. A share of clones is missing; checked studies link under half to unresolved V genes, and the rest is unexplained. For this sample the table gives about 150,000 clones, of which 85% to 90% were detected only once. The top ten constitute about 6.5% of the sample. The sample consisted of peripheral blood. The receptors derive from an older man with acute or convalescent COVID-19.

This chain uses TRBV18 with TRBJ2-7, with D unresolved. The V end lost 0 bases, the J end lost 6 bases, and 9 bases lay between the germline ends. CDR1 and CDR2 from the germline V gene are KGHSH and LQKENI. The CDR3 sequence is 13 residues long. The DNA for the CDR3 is TGTGCCAGCTCACCACCCGCACTTGGCGAGCAGTACTTC. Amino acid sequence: CASSPPALGEQYF.

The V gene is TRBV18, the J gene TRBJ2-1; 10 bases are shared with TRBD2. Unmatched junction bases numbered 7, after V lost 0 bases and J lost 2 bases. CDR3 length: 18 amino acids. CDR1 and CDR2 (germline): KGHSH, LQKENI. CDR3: CASSPPSSGRRAYNEQFF. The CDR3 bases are TGTGCCAGCTCACCACCGTCTAGCGGGAGAAGGGCCTACAATGAGCAGTTCTTC.

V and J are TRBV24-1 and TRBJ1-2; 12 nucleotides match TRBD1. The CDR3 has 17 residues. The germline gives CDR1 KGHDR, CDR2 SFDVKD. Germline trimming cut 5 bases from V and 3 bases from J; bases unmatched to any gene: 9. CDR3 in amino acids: CATSGTGTGGAYYGYTF. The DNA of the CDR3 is TGTGCCACCAGTGGAACCGGGACAGGGGGCGCTTACTATGGCTACACCTTC.

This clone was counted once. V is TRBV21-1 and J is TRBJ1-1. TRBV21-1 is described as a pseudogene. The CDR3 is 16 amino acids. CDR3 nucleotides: TGTGCCAGCAGGCGGGAGGCAGGGGGGATGAACACTGAAGCTTTCTTT. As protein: CASRREAGGMNTEAFF.

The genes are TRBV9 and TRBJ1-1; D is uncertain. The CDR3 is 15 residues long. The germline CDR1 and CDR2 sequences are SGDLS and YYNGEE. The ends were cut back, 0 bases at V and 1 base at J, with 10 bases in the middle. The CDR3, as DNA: TGTGCCAGCAGCGTAGGCTGGGAGAAGAACACTGAAGCTTTCTTT. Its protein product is CASSVGWEKNTEAFF. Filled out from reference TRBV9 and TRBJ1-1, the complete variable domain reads DSGVTQTPKHLITATGQRVTLRCSPRSGDLSVYWYQQSLDQGLQFLIQYYNGEERAKGNILERFSAQQFPDLHSELNLSSLELGDSALYFCASSVGWEKNTEAFFGQGTRLTVV.

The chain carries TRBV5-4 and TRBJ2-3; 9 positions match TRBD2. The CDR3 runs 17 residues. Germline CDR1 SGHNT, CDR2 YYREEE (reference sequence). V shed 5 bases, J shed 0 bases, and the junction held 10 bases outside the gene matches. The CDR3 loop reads CASRLLVLAGSTDTQYF. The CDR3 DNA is TGTGCCAGCAGGTTGTTGGTCCTAGCGGGAAGCACAGATACGCAGTATTTT. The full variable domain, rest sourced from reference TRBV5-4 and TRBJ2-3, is ETGVTQSPTHLIKTRGQQVTLRCSSQSGHNTVSWYQQALGQGPQFIFQYYREEENGRGNFPPRFSGLQFPNYSSELNVNALELDDSALYLCASRLLVLAGSTDTQYFGPGTRLTVL.

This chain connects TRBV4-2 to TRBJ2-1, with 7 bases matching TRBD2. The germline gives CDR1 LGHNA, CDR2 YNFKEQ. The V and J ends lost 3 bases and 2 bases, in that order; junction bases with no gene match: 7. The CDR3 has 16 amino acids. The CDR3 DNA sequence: TGTGCCAGCAGCCAGACCCTAGCGGCCACCTACAATGAGCAGTTCTTC. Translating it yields CASSQTLAATYNEQFF.

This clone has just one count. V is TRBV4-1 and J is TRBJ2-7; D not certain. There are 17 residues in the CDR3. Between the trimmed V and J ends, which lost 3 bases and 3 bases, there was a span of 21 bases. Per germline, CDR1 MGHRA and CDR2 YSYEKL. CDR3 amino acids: CASSHQPYEVGFYEQYF. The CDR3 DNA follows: TGCGCCAGCAGCCACCAACCGTATGAGGTCGGGTTCTACGAGCAGTACTTC.

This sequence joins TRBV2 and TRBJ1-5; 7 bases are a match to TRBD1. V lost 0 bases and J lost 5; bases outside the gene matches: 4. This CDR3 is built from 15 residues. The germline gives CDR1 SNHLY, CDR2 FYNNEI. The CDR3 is CASSEALQGYQPQHF. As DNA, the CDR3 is TGTGCCAGCAGTGAAGCGCTACAGGGGTATCAGCCCCAGCATTTT.

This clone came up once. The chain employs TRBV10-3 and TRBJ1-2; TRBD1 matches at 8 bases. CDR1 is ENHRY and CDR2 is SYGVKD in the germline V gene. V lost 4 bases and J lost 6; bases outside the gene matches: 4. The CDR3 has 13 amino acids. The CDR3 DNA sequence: TGTGCCATCAGTGGGACAGGGAACGATGGCTACACCTTC. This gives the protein CAISGTGNDGYTF.

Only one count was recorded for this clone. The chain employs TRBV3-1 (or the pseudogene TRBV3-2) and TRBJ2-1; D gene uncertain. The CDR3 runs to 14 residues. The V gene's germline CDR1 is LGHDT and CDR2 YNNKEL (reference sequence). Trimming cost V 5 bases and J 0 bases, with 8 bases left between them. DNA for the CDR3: TGTGCCAGCAGCGGGCAGATCTCCTACAATGAGCAGTTCTTC. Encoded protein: CASSGQISYNEQFF.

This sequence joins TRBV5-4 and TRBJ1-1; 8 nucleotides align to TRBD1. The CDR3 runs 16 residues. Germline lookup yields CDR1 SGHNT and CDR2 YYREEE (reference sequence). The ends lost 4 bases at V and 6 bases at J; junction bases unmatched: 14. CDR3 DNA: TGTGCCAGCAGCCCGAGGACAGGGTTGGCTGAGGCTGAAGCTTTCTTT. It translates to CASSPRTGLAEAEAFF.

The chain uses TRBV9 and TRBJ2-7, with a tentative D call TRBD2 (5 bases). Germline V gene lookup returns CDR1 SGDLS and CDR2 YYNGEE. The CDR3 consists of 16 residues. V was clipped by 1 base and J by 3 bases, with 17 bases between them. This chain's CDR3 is CASSVSSSSANYEQYF. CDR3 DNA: TGTGCCAGCAGCGTAAGTTCTAGCTCGGCGAACTACGAGCAGTACTTC.